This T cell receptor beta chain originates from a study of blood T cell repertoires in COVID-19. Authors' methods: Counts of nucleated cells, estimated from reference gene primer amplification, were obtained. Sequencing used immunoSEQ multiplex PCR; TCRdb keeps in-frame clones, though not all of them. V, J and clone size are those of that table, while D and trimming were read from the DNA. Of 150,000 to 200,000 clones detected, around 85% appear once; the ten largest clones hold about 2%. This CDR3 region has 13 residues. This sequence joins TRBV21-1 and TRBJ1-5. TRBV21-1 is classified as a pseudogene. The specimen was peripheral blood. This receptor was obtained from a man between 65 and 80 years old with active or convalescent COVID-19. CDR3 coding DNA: TGTGCCAGCAGCAAAGTCTTTAATCAGCCCCAGCATTTT. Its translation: CASSKVFNQPQHF.